These 27 T cell receptor beta chains were all obtained from the same sample, sequenced in a study of blood T cells in healthy people across ages. Together with a sample-barcoded 5' primer, a J-beta primer mix was included in a second PCR lasting about 6 to 11 cycles. From the 5' RACE reads, TCRdb called clonotypes with MiXCR, one entry per CDR3 protein. This sample has 730,000 or so distinct CDR3 sequences, with 40% to 45% found just once. Specimen: blood. The receptor set was obtained from a woman aged 55-70 years in good health.

The J gene is TRBJ2-1, the V gene TRBV6-5; D not resolved. With the DNA end fitting TRBJ2-7 better, the J assignment may be wrong. Germline-derived CDR1 and CDR2 are MNHEY and SVGAGI. This CDR3 is built from 16 residues. CDR3: CASSYSGQSSYNEQYF. CDR3 bases: TGTGCCAGCAGTTACTCCGGGCAGAGCTCCTACAATGAGCAGTACTTC.

This clonotype came up a few times. The rearrangement joins TRBV30 to TRBJ1-2; 7 bases fit TRBD1. CDR3 length: 13 amino acids. Looked up from germline, CDR1 is GTSNPN and CDR2 is SVGIG (reference sequence). V shed 0 bases, J shed 8 bases, and the junction held 6 bases outside the gene matches. The CDR3 DNA is TGTGCCTGGAGTGTACGACAGGGCGAAGGCTACACCTTC. Translation gives CAWSVRQGEGYTF.

This clonotype is a singleton in its sample. A read error may produce the germline difference seen at one junction end. The genes are TRBV20-1 and TRBJ2-1; possible D gene TRBD2, 5 bases. Germline V gives CDR1 DFQATT, CDR2 SNEGSKA (reference sequence). The CDR3 contains 16 residues. The CDR3 DNA reads TGCGGTGCTATAGAACCCCTAGCAGTAGCCTACAATGAGCAGTTCTTC. It codes for CGAIEPLAVAYNEQFF.

The V gene is TRBV6-2 or TRBV6-3, the J gene TRBJ2-2; D gene ambiguous. V lost 6 bases and J 7 bases, leaving 9 bases between the germline ends. Germline lookup yields CDR1 MNHEY and CDR2 SVGEGT. The CDR3 runs to 12 residues. DNA of the CDR3: TGTGCCAGCAGCCCGAGGTTCGGGGAGCTGTTTTTT. It translates to CASSPRFGELFF.

This chain links TRBV11-2 with TRBJ2-1; 7 bases are a match to TRBD2. The length of the CDR3 is 17 residues. Per the germline V gene, CDR1 is SGHAT and CDR2 is FQNNGV. Trimming took 3 bases from V and 4 from J; bases not matched to a gene: 12. The CDR3: CASSFYAAASGYNEQFF. In DNA form, the CDR3 reads TGTGCCAGCAGCTTCTACGCTGCGGCTAGCGGATACAATGAGCAGTTCTTC.

This clonotype appeared many times. The chain couples TRBV27 to TRBJ2-6; 9 nucleotides match TRBD1. This CDR3 contains 15 residues. The V gene's germline CDR1 is MNHEY and CDR2 SMNVEV (reference sequence). J gave up 3 bases and V 8 bases, and 5 bases lay outside the gene matches. This CDR3 reads CASGGQGIGANVLTF. In DNA form, the CDR3 reads TGTGCCAGCGGAGGACAGGGGATTGGGGCCAACGTCCTGACTTTC.

There are a few counts of this clonotype. The J gene is TRBJ2-7, the V gene TRBV7-9; 15 nucleotides align to TRBD2. The CDR3 is 16 amino acids. CDR1 is SEHNR and CDR2 is FQNEAQ in the germline V gene (reference sequence). The J segment lost 7 bases and the V segment lost 4 bases, leaving 8 bases of the junction unmatched. The DNA for the CDR3 is TGTGCCAGCAGCTCCTCATGGACTAGCGGGAGGGTTGAGCAGTACTTC. Translating gives CASSSSWTSGRVEQYF. Using reference TRBV7-9 and TRBJ2-7 for the parts outside the CDR3, the full variable domain is DTGVSQNPRHKITKRGQNVTFRCDPISEHNRLYWYRQTLGQGPEFLTYFQNEAQLEKSRLLSDRFSAERPKGSFSTLEIQRTEQGDSAMYLCASSSSWTSGRVEQYFGPGTRLTVT.

V usage is TRBV20-1 and J usage is TRBJ1-5, with a weak D call TRBD1 (5 bases). Germline lookup yields CDR1 DFQATT and CDR2 SNEGSKA (reference sequence). CDR3 length equals 13 residues. Trimming removed 5 bases from V and 6 bases from J, with 14 bases in between. The CDR3 region has the DNA TGCAGTGCTCGTCGGGAGGGGAGTCAGCCCCAGCATTTT. Translation: CSARREGSQPQHF.

Only a few counts were recorded for this clonotype. This rearrangement joins TRBV6-1 to TRBJ1-1; 8 bases match TRBD1. Trimming cost V 3 bases and J 3 bases; bases outside gene matches: 3. The CDR3 runs 14 residues. From germline, CDR1 is MNHNS and CDR2 SASEGT. CDR3 sequence (DNA): TGTGCCAGCAGTGATCAGGGGGCTGACACTGAAGCTTTCTTT. Protein product: CASSDQGADTEAFF.

In its sample, this clonotype was seen many times. This chain uses TRBV7-2 with TRBJ2-3, with 11 bases lining up with TRBD2. Germline trimming cut 4 bases from V and 2 bases from J; bases unmatched to any gene: 8. CDR1 SGHTA and CDR2 FQGNSA come from the germline V gene. This CDR3 has 17 amino acids. For the CDR3, the DNA is TGTGCCAGCAGCTCAACTGGGACTAGCGGAAACACAGATACGCAGTATTTT. It is translated as CASSSTGTSGNTDTQYF.

The V and J genes are TRBV20-1 and TRBJ2-6; no reliable D call. Germline values: CDR1 DFQATT, CDR2 SNEGSKA (reference sequence). The CDR3 loop spans 11 amino acids. CDR3 amino acids: CIASGANVLTF. The DNA for the CDR3 is TGCATCGCGTCTGGGGCCAACGTCCTGACTTTC.

The table lists this clonotype with a few counts. V usage is TRBV5-6 and J usage is TRBJ2-7; no clear D gene. The tail of the sequence fits TRBJ2-5 better, so the J call may be wrong. Germline assignment: CDR1 SGHDT and CDR2 YYEEEE. This CDR3 is built from 12 residues. CDR3: CASSASAETQYF. DNA of the CDR3: TGTGCCAGCAGCGCGTCCGCGGAGACCCAGTACTTC.

In the case of this clonotype: A much bigger clone sits one base away, suggesting this may be a read error. The chain couples TRBV9 to TRBJ2-1; D is uncertain. This CDR3 region has 13 residues. V dropped 4 bases and J dropped 10 bases, with 15 bases sitting between them. Germline V gene sequence: CDR1 SGDLS, CDR2 YYNGEE. The CDR3 region is CASSPPSFGEQFF. The CDR3 nucleotides are TGTGCCAGCAGCCCCCCCTCATTCGGCGAGCAGTTCTTC.

The chain joins TRBV3-1 to TRBJ2-1; D gene unclear. The CDR3 is made up of 14 amino acids. Germline V gene sequence: CDR1 LGHDT, CDR2 YNNKEL (reference sequence). V lost 1 base and J 8 bases, leaving 12 bases between the germline ends. The CDR3 nucleotides are TGTGCCAGCAGCCAAGGCTACCCTTGGGATGAGCAGTTCTTC. This translates into CASSQGYPWDEQFF.

The rearrangement joins TRBV4-3 to TRBJ2-7, with D maybe TRBD2 (6 bases). With the DNA end fitting TRBJ2-5 better, the J assignment may be wrong. The length of the CDR3 is 13 residues. Germline V gives CDR1 LGHNA, CDR2 YSLEER. Here the CDR3 DNA reads TGCGCCAGCAGCCAGGAACTGGGAGGGACCCAGTACTTC. Translated: CASSQELGGTQYF.

The rearrangement joins TRBV7-2 to TRBJ2-1; the D gene is possibly TRBD1 (6 bases). Trimming removed 1 base from V and 4 bases from J, with 11 bases in between. Germline assignment: CDR1 SGHTA and CDR2 FQGNSA. This CDR3 is 15 amino acids long. CDR3 region: CASSLGPGVYNEQFF. The CDR3 DNA reads TGTGCCAGCAGCTTAGGGCCAGGGGTTTACAATGAGCAGTTCTTC.

This rearrangement joins TRBV6-1 to TRBJ1-2, with TRBD1 identical over 9 bases. In germline, CDR1 is MNHNS, CDR2 SASEGT. The J segment lost 8 bases and the V segment lost 4 bases, leaving 8 bases of the junction unmatched. The CDR3 has 14 residues. The CDR3 bases are TGTGCCAGCAGTGCACTACAGGGGGCGGAGGGCTACACCTTC. Amino acids: CASSALQGAEGYTF.

As to this clonotype: This could be a read error, since a much larger clone is one nucleotide away. The V gene is TRBV7-2, the J gene TRBJ2-5; 7 bases line up with TRBD1. The V gene end was trimmed by 5 bases and the J gene end by 11 bases; junction bases not matched to a gene: 11. The CDR3 spans 13 residues. Germline CDR1 is SGHTA and CDR2 is FQGNSA. The DNA for the CDR3 is TGTGCCAGCAGCCTCGGACGGACAGGTGAGCAGTACTTC. Protein: CASSLGRTGEQYF.

This chain links TRBV28 with TRBJ2-7; 9 nucleotides agree with TRBD1. The DNA end is a closer match to TRBJ2-5, so the J assignment may be wrong. CDR3 size: 16 residues. Looked up from germline, CDR1 is MDHEN and CDR2 is SYDVKM. The CDR3 sequence: CASISLDRGTDETQYF. Here the CDR3 DNA reads TGTGCCAGCATATCCTTGGACAGGGGAACGGACGAGACCCAGTACTTC.

This clonotype came up a few times. The V and J genes are TRBV20-1 and TRBJ1-2; D uncertain. The CDR3 loop spans 13 amino acids. CDR1 DFQATT and CDR2 SNEGSKA come from the germline V gene (reference sequence). V was cut by 2 bases and J by 0 bases, with 7 bases left in between. In nucleotides, the CDR3 is TGCAGTGCTAGACAGGACCCTAACTATGGCTACACCTTC. Residues: CSARQDPNYGYTF.

V gene TRBV5-1 combines with J gene TRBJ1-2, with 10 nucleotides matching TRBD1. Germline V gene data show CDR1 as SGHRS and CDR2 as YFSETQ. The CDR3 runs to 16 residues. The V gene end was trimmed by 4 bases and the J gene end by 0 bases; junction bases not matched to a gene: 6. For the CDR3, the DNA is TGCGCCAGCAGCCCCGGGGACAGGGGATCTAACTATGGCTACACCTTC. Protein: CASSPGDRGSNYGYTF.

The sample holds a few counts of this clonotype. The chain is built from TRBV7-8 and TRBJ1-5; tentative D call: TRBD1 (6 bases). The V gene's germline CDR1 is SGHVS and CDR2 FQNEAQ. V lost 4 bases to trimming and J lost 0 bases, with 13 bases between them. The CDR3 is 16 amino acids. The CDR3 reads CASSSQGPVSNQPQHF. Written as DNA, the CDR3 is TGTGCCAGCAGCTCGCAGGGGCCGGTTAGCAATCAGCCCCAGCATTTT.

This clonotype was picked up a small number of times. The chain joins TRBV28 to TRBJ1-5; D ambiguous. The CDR3 is 14 amino acids. Trimming cost V 3 bases and J 3 bases, with 9 bases left between them. Germline lookup yields CDR1 MDHEN and CDR2 SYDVKM. The CDR3 DNA reads TGTGCCAGCAGTTTTTACGGAAACAATCAGCCCCAGCATTTT. Protein: CASSFYGNNQPQHF.

In its sample, this clonotype was seen a few times. The chain is built from TRBV9 and TRBJ2-1, with D tentatively TRBD2 (6 bases). The CDR3 has 15 amino acids. CDR1 SGDLS and CDR2 YYNGEE come from the germline V gene. Trimming stripped 5 bases from V and 6 bases from J, with 18 bases between. CDR3 nucleotide sequence: TGTGCCAGCAGTAACCCGGGACTTTCCCTCAATGAGCAGTTCTTC. Its protein is CASSNPGLSLNEQFF.

With respect to this clonotype: Given a much more abundant clone one base away, this may be a read error. The chain uses TRBV29-1 and TRBJ2-3; D is possibly TRBD1 (5 bases). The CDR3 runs 13 residues. CDR1 is SQVTM, CDR2 ANQGSEA, per germline. Written as DNA, the CDR3 is TGCAGCGTTGGAGTTTTAAGCACAGGTACGCAGTATTTT. Protein sequence: CSVGVLSTGTQYF.

The sample holds many counts of this clonotype. This chain uses TRBV5-1 with TRBJ1-2; D may be TRBD1 (6 bases). Germline V CDR1 and CDR2: SGHRS, YFSETQ. The CDR3 has 15 residues. Between the trimmed V and J ends, which lost 4 bases and 6 bases, there was a span of 19 bases. The CDR3 nucleotides are TGCGCCAGCAGCCACATAACAGGGAGCGTCGATGGCTACACCTTC. Translated: CASSHITGSVDGYTF.

This clonotype occurred many times. This chain connects TRBV4-2 to TRBJ2-7; TRBD2 matches 11 bases. The CDR3 is 18 amino acids. With V trimmed by 4 bases and J by 6 bases, 17 bases remained unmatched. Looked up from germline, CDR1 is LGHNA and CDR2 is YNFKEQ. The CDR3 region has the DNA TGTGCCAGCAGCCCACAAAGGGCTAGCGGGAGGTTAGGGGGCGAGCAGTACTTC. Translating gives CASSPQRASGRLGGEQYF.